The clone carrying this TCR beta chain was counted ten times or more. TCRdb fed the 5' RACE reads into MiXCR, producing one record per CDR3 protein. The table includes 420,000 or so distinct CDR3 sequences, roughly 20% detected once. The data belong to a study of identical twins. The sequenced sample was naive T cells sorted from blood. This clonotype originated in a man aged 45-60 years in good health.

This CDR3 reads CSARDDGALWYEQYF. In nucleotides, the CDR3 is TGCAGTGCTAGAGATGATGGGGCGCTGTGGTACGAGCAGTACTTC. This chain links TRBV20-1 with TRBJ2-7, with D possibly being TRBD1 (5 bases). Per the germline V gene, CDR1 is DFQATT and CDR2 is SNEGSKA (reference sequence). Trimming took off 0 bases at V and 4 bases at J, with 16 bases between the two ends. There are 15 residues in the CDR3.